This TCR beta chain came from a study of blood T cells in healthy people across ages. Primed by a sample-barcoded 5' primer and a J-beta primer mix, a second PCR proceeded for 7 to 11 cycles. From the 5' RACE reads, TCRdb called clonotypes with MiXCR, one entry per CDR3 protein. The sample shows 600,000 or so distinct CDR3 sequences, around 20% of them seen only once. Comments on this clonotype: Its cognate antigen is unknown.

V dropped 2 bases and J dropped 7 bases, with 11 bases sitting between them. CDR3 length equals 13 residues. Germline lookup yields CDR1 DFQATT and CDR2 SNEGSKA (reference sequence). Study findings and constraints: As age increased, TCR beta diversity per million T cells fell in a roughly linear fashion.

Isolation per sample recovered at least 7 million PBMCs. This receptor was obtained from a man in his sixties or seventies in good health. Source material: blood. The V gene is TRBV20-1, the J gene TRBJ2-2, with D perhaps being TRBD1 or TRBD2 (5 bases each). The CDR3 DNA reads TGCAGTGCTAGACGGACTCAGGGCGGGGAGCTGTTTTTT. This sequence encodes CSARRTQGGELFF.